This T cell receptor (beta chain) was sequenced during a study of ipilimumab plus nivolumab after autologous stem cell transplantation. The overall study: Both relapsed and primary refractory DLBCL were included.

Study results and limitations: The authors say TCR, Treg and microbiome findings warrant further study.

Trimming cost V 6 bases and J 10 bases; bases outside gene matches: 15. Looked up from germline, CDR1 is SNHLY and CDR2 is FYNNEI. This CDR3 is 16 amino acids long. Using immunoSEQ multiplex PCR, the repertoire was profiled, and TCRdb retains in-frame clones only, with some absent. The sample records fewer than 20,000 clones, over 70% being singletons. Checkpoint therapy with ipilimumab 1 mg/kg began 14 to 28 days after transplant. This clone was seen more than once but under ten times. The antigen remains unidentified. This clonotype was obtained from a male donor with diffuse large B-cell lymphoma. V is TRBV2 and J is TRBJ2-1; 10 bases agree with TRBD2. Sequenced material: PBMCs, taken in a trial of ipilimumab plus nivolumab as post-transplant consolidation. The CDR3 protein is CASREASGGAGREQFF. The CDR3 nucleotides are TGTGCCAGCAGAGAGGCCAGCGGGGGGGCAGGCCGCGAGCAGTTCTTC.